The sequence of this TCR beta chain was determined in a study of blood T cell repertoires in COVID-19. Across the study: The analysed material was cDNA or gDNA that came from T cells, B-cell-depleted T cells, or PBMCs.

The CDR3 runs 16 residues. V was clipped by 2 bases and J by 2 bases; unmatched bases: 6. Germline V CDR1 and CDR2: SQVTM, ANQGSEA. Generated by immunoSEQ multiplex PCR, the TCRdb table keeps only in-frame clones and is missing some. The sample consists of 98,000 or so clones, 82% of them appearing once. The receptor was derived from a man aged 55 to 70 with acute or convalescent COVID-19. The sample consisted of peripheral blood. The V gene is TRBV29-1, the J gene TRBJ2-1; 10 bases fit TRBD2. In nucleotides, the CDR3 is TGCAGCGTTGAAAAGGGGACTAGCGATACCTACAATGAGCAGTTCTTC. Translated, it gives CSVEKGTSDTYNEQFF.